Below, 18 T cell receptor beta chains from the same sample are listed, as sequenced in a study of OX40 agonist ivuxolimab in advanced cancers. Repertoires were generated with immunoSEQ multiplex PCR, while TCRdb's copy carries only in-frame clones and drops some. This table has about 53,000 clones, approximately 90% appearing once. This material consisted of CD4+ or CD8+ T cells sorted from blood, taken in a trial of the OX40 agonist ivuxolimab. These receptors were taken from an adult with an advanced solid tumor such as melanoma, head and neck, liver or kidney cancer.

For the CDR3, the DNA is TGTGCCAGCAGCTTAGACCCTACTAGCTTAGAGACCCAGTACTTC. Its protein product is CASSLDPTSLETQYF. The chain employs TRBV7-6 and TRBJ2-5, with D possibly TRBD2 on 6 matching bases. The CDR3 is 15 amino acids. Trimming cost V 1 base and J 4 bases, with 13 bases left between them. Germline V lookup: CDR1 SGHVS, CDR2 FNYEAQ.

The count of this clone is one. The rearrangement uses TRBV1 and TRBJ1-1; the D call in the table, TRBD1, was not verified against the DNA. TRBV1 is designated a pseudogene. The CDR3 is 15 amino acids. The CDR3 loop is CTSSQVTGLATEAFF. For the CDR3, the DNA is TGCACCAGCAGCCAAGTGACAGGGTTGGCCACTGAAGCTTTCTTT.

The rearrangement uses TRBV18 and TRBJ2-3, with 9 bases matching TRBD1. J was trimmed by 1 base and V by 2 bases; bases with no gene match: 1. The CDR3 length is 15 residues. Looked up from germline, CDR1 is KGHSH and CDR2 is LQKENI. The CDR3 DNA reads as TGTGCCAGCTCACCAGGGACAGGGCGCACAGATACGCAGTATTTT. It codes for CASSPGTGRTDTQYF.

The CDR3 coding sequence is TGTGCCAGCAGCTGGATGAACAGGGATTCCATGAACACTGAAGCTTTCTTT. Translation gives CASSWMNRDSMNTEAFF. The V call is TRBV5-6, the J call TRBJ1-1, with D possibly matching TRBD1 (6 bases). The CDR3 consists of 17 residues. V dropped 3 bases and J dropped 0 bases, with 18 bases sitting between them. Germline CDR1 is SGHDT and CDR2 is YYEEEE. Drawing the rest from reference TRBV5-6 and TRBJ1-1, the complete variable domain is DAGVTQSPTHLIKTRGQQVTLRCSPKSGHDTVSWYQQALGQGPQFIFQYYEEEERQRGNFPDRFSGHQFPNYSSELNVNALLLGDSALYLCASSWMNRDSMNTEAFFGQGTRLTVV.

The chain links TRBV11-1 to TRBJ2-2; TRBD1 matches 11 bases. This CDR3 has 15 residues. Germline V gene lookup returns CDR1 SGHAT and CDR2 FQDESV (reference sequence). Trimming at V came to 5 bases and at J to 6 bases, leaving 5 bases not matched to a gene. CDR3 DNA: TGTGCCAGCAGCCCCGGGACAGGGGGGGCCGGGGAGCTGTTTTTT. Its protein product is CASSPGTGGAGELFF.

This clone was counted a single time. This chain links TRBV6-6 with TRBJ2-3; 11 nucleotides align to TRBD1. Trimming cost V 2 bases and J 3 bases; bases outside gene matches: 1. This CDR3 comprises 15 residues. From germline, CDR1 is MNHNY and CDR2 SVGAGI (reference sequence). The CDR3 DNA reads as TGTGCCAGCAGTTACGGGACAGGGGGAACAGATACGCAGTATTTT. It translates to CASSYGTGGTDTQYF.

The chain links TRBV11-2 to TRBJ1-1, with D maybe TRBD1 (5 bases). V was trimmed by 1 base and J by 7 bases, leaving 13 bases between them. Germline values: CDR1 SGHAT, CDR2 FQNNGV. The CDR3 length is 14 residues. The CDR3, as DNA: TGTGCCAGCAGCTTAGTGAGGGGTTGGGGTGAAGCTTTCTTT. Translating it yields CASSLVRGWGEAFF.

The V gene is TRBV4-2, the J gene TRBJ2-7; 7 nucleotides agree with TRBD1. Germline CDR1 is LGHNA and CDR2 is YNFKEQ. J lost 0 bases, V lost 4 bases, and 9 bases had no gene match. The CDR3 sequence is 16 residues long. CDR3 protein: CASSRFGQAHSYEQYF. The DNA for the CDR3 is TGTGCCAGCAGCCGCTTTGGACAGGCCCACTCCTACGAGCAGTACTTC.

This clone was seen just once. The chain employs TRBV7-3 and TRBJ2-3, with D tentatively TRBD2 (6 bases). V was clipped by 5 bases and J by 5 bases, with 8 bases between them. Germline CDR1 reads SGHTA; CDR2 reads FQGTGA. CDR3 length: 12 residues. CDR3 in DNA: TGTGCCAGCAGCCCCGGGGGAGATACGCAGTATTTT. This codes for CASSPGGDTQYF.

The chain joins TRBV6-5 to TRBJ2-7; 11 positions match TRBD1. The CDR3 is 15 residues long. Germline V CDR1 and CDR2: MNHEY, SVGAGI. V shed 2 bases and J 5 bases; nucleotides not matched to a gene: 5. The CDR3 is CASSYLGQGANEQYF. In DNA form, the CDR3 reads TGTGCCAGCAGTTACCTAGGACAGGGGGCAAACGAGCAGTACTTC.

This chain links TRBV12-5 with TRBJ1-2; 9 nucleotides match TRBD1. Germline loops: CDR1 LGHNT, CDR2 FRNRAP. Trimming removed 7 bases from V and 2 bases from J; junction bases left unmatched: 5. The CDR3 extends over 14 amino acids. The CDR3: CASASGTGNYGYTF. CDR3 sequence (DNA): TGTGCTAGTGCCTCCGGGACAGGGAACTATGGCTACACCTTC.

This chain joins TRBV29-1 and TRBJ2-7; tentatively, D is TRBD1 or TRBD2 (5 bases each). The CDR3 totals 14 residues. V was trimmed by 4 bases and J by 1 base, leaving 14 bases between them. Germline lookup yields CDR1 SQVTM and CDR2 ANQGSEA. CDR3 DNA sequence: TGCAGCGTTGGGAGCCCGGGACCGTCCTACGAGCAGTACTTC. Amino acids: CSVGSPGPSYEQYF.

The rearrangement links TRBV21-1 to TRBJ2-7; TRBD1 was called by the table and not checked on the DNA. TRBV21-1 is shown as a pseudogene. This CDR3 spans 14 amino acids. The CDR3 loop reads CASSKGQGANEQYF. The CDR3 coding sequence is TGTGCCAGCAGCAAGGGACAGGGGGCTAACGAGCAGTACTTC.

The genes are TRBV29-1 and TRBJ2-2, with 11 bases identical to TRBD2. The CDR3 has 14 amino acids. The J segment lost 6 bases and the V segment lost 2 bases, leaving 2 bases of the junction unmatched. Per germline, CDR1 SQVTM and CDR2 ANQGSEA. CDR3 loop: CSVELLAGAGELFF. The CDR3 DNA reads TGCAGCGTTGAATTACTAGCGGGGGCCGGGGAGCTGTTTTTT.

This chain connects TRBV5-1 to TRBJ2-5; D not certain. Trimming removed 3 bases at V and 4 bases at J, with 10 bases between. Germline lookup yields CDR1 SGHRS and CDR2 YFSETQ. This CDR3 region has 13 residues. Here the CDR3 DNA reads TGCGCCAGCAGCTCCATATCAGGAGAGACCCAGTACTTC. As protein: CASSSISGETQYF.

This chain joins TRBV6-5 and TRBJ2-7; D not resolved. There are 12 residues in the CDR3. V gave up 6 bases and J gave up 3 bases, with 9 bases separating them. Per the germline V gene, CDR1 is MNHEY and CDR2 is SVGAGI. CDR3 sequence (DNA): TGTGCCAGCAGCCCCTTGAACTACGAGCAGTACTTC. This encodes CASSPLNYEQYF.

The chain carries TRBV2 and TRBJ2-3; 7 bases map to TRBD2. Trimming at V came to 4 bases and at J to 6 bases, leaving 1 base not matched to a gene. This CDR3 has 12 residues. The germline CDR1 and CDR2 sequences are SNHLY and FYNNEI. The CDR3 DNA reads as TGTGCCAGCAGTGTAGCGGGTGATACGCAGTATTTT. Translation gives CASSVAGDTQYF.

The J gene is TRBJ1-2, the V gene TRBV18, with 7 nucleotides matching TRBD1. The CDR3 is made up of 15 amino acids. J gave up 4 bases and V 2 bases, and 7 bases lay outside the gene matches. Per the germline V gene, CDR1 is KGHSH and CDR2 is LQKENI. The CDR3 spells CASSPTTGLGYGYTF. CDR3 nucleotide sequence: TGTGCCAGCTCACCAACGACAGGGCTTGGCTATGGCTACACCTTC.